This T cell receptor beta chain was sequenced during a study of T cell repertoires in cytomegalovirus infection. Background on the study: A matching HLA type, together with CMV infection, was signaled by public TCR beta signatures.

Study-wide findings and caveats: Summed frequency of public TCR beta families distinguished CMV carriers with the relevant HLA. In two of eight donors, the top clonotype was HLA-C-restricted CMV-specific.

This clonotype was found many times. Its antigen remains unidentified. One entry per CDR3 protein results from TCRdb running MiXCR on the reads. The data contain around 100,000 distinct CDR3 sequences, around 10% of them singletons. Sequencing was performed on PBMCs, sequenced either directly or after in vitro stimulation (not recorded which). The TCR originated in a human donor in good health (CMV status not recorded). Some clones in this sample may be carry-over from other donors' samples.

The CDR3 protein is CASSLGGGRYYNEQFF. CDR3 nucleotides: TGTGCCAGCAGCTTAGGGGGCGGGAGGTACTACAATGAGCAGTTCTTC. The chain recombines TRBV7-6 with TRBJ2-1; 8 nucleotides match TRBD2. The CDR3 is made up of 16 amino acids. The V gene end was trimmed by 1 base and the J gene end by 3 bases; junction bases not matched to a gene: 5. Germline values: CDR1 SGHVS, CDR2 FNYEAQ.